This TCR beta chain was sequenced for a study of vaccination effects on CD4 cells after COVID-19. Details on this clone: Its cognate antigen is unknown.

Between the trimmed V and J ends, which lost 5 bases and 1 base, there was a span of 7 bases. Germline-derived CDR1 and CDR2 are SGHDT and YYEEEE. The CDR3 is 14 residues long. Data came from immunoSEQ multiplex PCR; TCRdb stores just in-frame clones and leaves some out. Of around 69,000 clones listed, 70% to 75% are singletons. After expansion with viral peptide pools in the ViraFEST assay, antigen-specific CD4+ T cells were sequenced. Scientists isolated CD4+ T cells after a roughly 10-day culture period ended. Either the BNT162b2 or mRNA-1273 vaccine was given to participants in two doses. Sample: CD4+ T cells from PBMCs cultured with HCoV-229E spike peptides, taken after COVID-19 vaccination. The TCR sequence derives from a human donor who received a COVID-19 vaccine. V gene TRBV5-6 combines with J gene TRBJ2-6, with no clear D. CDR3 sequence (DNA): TGTGCCAGCAGGCCATCATCTGGGGCCAACGTCCTGACTTTC. Amino acid sequence: CASRPSSGANVLTF.